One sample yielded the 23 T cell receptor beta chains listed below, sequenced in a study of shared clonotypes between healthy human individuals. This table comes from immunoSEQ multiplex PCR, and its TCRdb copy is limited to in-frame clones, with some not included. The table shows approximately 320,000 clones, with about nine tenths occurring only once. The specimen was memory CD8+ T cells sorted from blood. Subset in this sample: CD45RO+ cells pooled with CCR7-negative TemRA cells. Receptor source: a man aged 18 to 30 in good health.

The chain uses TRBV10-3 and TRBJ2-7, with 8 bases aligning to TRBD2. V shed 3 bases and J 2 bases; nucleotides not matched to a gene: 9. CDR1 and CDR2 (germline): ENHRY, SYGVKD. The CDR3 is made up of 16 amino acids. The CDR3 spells CAISDMNGRAPYEQYF. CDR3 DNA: TGTGCCATCAGTGATATGAACGGGAGGGCCCCCTACGAGCAGTACTTC.

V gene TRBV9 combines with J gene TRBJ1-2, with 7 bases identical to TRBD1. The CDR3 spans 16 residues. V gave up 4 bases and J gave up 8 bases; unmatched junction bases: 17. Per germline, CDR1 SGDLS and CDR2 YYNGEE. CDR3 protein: CASSLTRAGGYEGYTF. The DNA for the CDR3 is TGTGCCAGCAGCCTCACGAGGGCAGGGGGTTATGAAGGCTACACCTTC. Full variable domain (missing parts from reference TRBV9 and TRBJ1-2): DSGVTQTPKHLITATGQRVTLRCSPRSGDLSVYWYQQSLDQGLQFLIQYYNGEERAKGNILERFSAQQFPDLHSELNLSSLELGDSALYFCASSLTRAGGYEGYTFGSGTRLTVV.

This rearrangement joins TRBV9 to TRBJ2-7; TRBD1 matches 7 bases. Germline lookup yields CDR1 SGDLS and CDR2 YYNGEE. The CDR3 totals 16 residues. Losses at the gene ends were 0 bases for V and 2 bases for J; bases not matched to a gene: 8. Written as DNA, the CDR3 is TGTGCCAGCAGCGTAGGGGTGACAGGGACCCCCTACGAGCAGTACTTC. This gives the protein CASSVGVTGTPYEQYF.

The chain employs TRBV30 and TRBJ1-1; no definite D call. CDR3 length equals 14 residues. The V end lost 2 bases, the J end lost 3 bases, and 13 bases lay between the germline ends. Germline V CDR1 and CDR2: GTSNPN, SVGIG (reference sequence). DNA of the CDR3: TGTGCCTGGAGTAATATGGGTGCGTACACTGAAGCTTTCTTT. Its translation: CAWSNMGAYTEAFF.

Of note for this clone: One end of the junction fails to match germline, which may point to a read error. The chain's CDR3 is CATSGDNSPLHF. DNA for the CDR3: TGTGCCACCAGCGGAGATAATTCACCCCTCCACTTT. The chain carries TRBV15 and TRBJ1-6, with D hard to call. The CDR3 length is 12 residues. Germline assignment: CDR1 LNHNV and CDR2 YYDKDF (reference sequence).

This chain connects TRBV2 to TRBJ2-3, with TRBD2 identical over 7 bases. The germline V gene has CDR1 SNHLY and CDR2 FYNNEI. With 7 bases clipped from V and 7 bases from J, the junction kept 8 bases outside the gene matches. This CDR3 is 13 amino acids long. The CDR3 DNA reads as TGTGCCAGCATGGGTAGCGGGCCCTATACGCAGTATTTT. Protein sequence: CASMGSGPYTQYF.

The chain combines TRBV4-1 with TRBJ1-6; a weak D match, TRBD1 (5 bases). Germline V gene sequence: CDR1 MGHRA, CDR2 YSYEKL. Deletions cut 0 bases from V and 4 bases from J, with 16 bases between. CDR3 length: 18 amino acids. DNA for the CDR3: TGCGCCAGCAGCCAAGATCTGGGGGTATGGGATTATAATTCACCCCTCCACTTT. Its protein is CASSQDLGVWDYNSPLHF.

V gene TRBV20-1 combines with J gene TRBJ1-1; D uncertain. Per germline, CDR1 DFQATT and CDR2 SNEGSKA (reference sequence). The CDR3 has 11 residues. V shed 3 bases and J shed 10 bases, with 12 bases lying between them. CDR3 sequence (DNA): TGCAGTGCTAGCAATGGGCCGGGAGCTTTCTTT. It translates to CSASNGPGAFF.

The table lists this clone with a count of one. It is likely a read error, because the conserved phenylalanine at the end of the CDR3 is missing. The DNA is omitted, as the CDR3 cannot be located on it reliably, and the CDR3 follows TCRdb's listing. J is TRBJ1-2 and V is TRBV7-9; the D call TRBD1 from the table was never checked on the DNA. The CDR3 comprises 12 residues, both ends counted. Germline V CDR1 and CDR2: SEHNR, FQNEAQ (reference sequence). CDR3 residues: CASSSRTGPFVT.

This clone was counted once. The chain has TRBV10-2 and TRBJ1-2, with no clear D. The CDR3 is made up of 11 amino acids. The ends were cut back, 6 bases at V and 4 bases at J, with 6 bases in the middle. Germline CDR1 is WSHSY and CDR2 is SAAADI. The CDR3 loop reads CASRVLYGYTF. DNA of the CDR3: TGCGCCAGCAGGGTCCTCTATGGCTACACCTTC.

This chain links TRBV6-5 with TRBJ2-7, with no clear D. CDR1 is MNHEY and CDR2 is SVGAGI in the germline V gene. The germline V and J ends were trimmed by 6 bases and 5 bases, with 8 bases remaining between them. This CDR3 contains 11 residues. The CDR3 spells CASRPIHEQYF. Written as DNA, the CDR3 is TGTGCCAGCAGGCCGATCCACGAGCAGTACTTC.

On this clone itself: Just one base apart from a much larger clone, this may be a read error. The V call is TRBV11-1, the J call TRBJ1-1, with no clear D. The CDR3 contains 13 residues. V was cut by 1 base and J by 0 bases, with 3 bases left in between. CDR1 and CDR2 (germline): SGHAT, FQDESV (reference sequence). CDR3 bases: TGTGCCAGCAGCTTAGGGGTGAACACTGAAGCTTTCTTT. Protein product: CASSLGVNTEAFF. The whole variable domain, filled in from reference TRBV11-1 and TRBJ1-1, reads EAEVAQSPRYKITEKSQAVAFWCDPISGHATLYWYRQILGQGPELLVQFQDESVVDDSQLPKDRFSAERLKGVDSTLKIQPAELGDSAMYLCASSLGVNTEAFFGQGTRLTVV.

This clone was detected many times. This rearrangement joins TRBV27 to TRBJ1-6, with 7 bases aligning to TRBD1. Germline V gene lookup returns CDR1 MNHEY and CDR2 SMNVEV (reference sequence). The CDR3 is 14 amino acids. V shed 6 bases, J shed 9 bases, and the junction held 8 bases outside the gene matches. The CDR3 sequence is CASSSQGMSSPLHF. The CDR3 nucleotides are TGTGCCAGCAGCTCACAGGGGATGAGTTCACCCCTCCACTTT.

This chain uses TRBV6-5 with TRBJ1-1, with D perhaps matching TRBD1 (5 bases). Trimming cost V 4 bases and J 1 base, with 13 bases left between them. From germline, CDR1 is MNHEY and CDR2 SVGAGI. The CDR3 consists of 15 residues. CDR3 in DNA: TGTGCCAGCAGTTTGGGGACGGGGAAGAACACTGAAGCTTTCTTT. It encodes CASSLGTGKNTEAFF.

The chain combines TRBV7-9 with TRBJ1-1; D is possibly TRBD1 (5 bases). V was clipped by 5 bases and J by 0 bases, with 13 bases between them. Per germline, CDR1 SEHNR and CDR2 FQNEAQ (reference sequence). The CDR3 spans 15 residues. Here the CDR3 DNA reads TGTGCCAGCAGCCATAAGACAGAAATGAACACTGAAGCTTTCTTT. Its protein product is CASSHKTEMNTEAFF. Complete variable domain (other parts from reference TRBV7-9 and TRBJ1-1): DTGVSQNPRHKITKRGQNVTFRCDPISEHNRLYWYRQTLGQGPEFLTYFQNEAQLEKSRLLSDRFSAERPKGSFSTLEIQRTEQGDSAMYLCASSHKTEMNTEAFFGQGTRLTVV.

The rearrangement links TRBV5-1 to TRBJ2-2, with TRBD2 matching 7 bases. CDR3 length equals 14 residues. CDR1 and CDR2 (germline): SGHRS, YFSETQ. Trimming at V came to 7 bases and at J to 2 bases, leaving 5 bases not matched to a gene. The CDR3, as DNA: TGCGCCAGCGGACTAGACTATAACACCGGGGAGCTGTTTTTT. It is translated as CASGLDYNTGELFF.

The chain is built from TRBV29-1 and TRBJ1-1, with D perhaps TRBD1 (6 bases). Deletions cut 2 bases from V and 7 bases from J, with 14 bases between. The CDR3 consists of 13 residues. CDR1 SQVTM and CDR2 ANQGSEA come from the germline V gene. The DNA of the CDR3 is TGCAGCGTTGAAAAGTCTACAGGGTATGAAGCTTTCTTT. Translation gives CSVEKSTGYEAFF. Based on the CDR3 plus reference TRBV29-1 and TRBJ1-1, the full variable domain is SAVISQKPSRDICQRGTSLTIQCQVDSQVTMMFWYRQQPGQSLTLIATANQGSEATYESGFVIDKFPISRPNLTFSTLTVSNMSPEDSSIYLCSVEKSTGYEAFFGQGTRLTVV.

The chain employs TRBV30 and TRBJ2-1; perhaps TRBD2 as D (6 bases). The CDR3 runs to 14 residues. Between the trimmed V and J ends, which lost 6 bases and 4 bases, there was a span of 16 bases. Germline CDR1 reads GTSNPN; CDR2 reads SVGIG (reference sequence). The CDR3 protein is CACIPRTKYNEQFF. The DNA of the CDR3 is TGTGCCTGCATCCCAAGGACTAAGTACAATGAGCAGTTCTTC. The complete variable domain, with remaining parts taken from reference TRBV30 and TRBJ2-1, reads SQTIHQWPATLVQPVGSPLSLECTVEGTSNPNLYWYRQAAGRGLQLLFYSVGIGQISSEVPQNLSASRPQDRQFILSSKKLLLSDSGFYLCACIPRTKYNEQFFGPGTRLTVL.

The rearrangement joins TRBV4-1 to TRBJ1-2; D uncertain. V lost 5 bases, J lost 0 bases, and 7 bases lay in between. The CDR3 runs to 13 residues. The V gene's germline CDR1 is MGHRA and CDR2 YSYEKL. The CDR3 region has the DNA TGCGCCAGCAGCGCGAGAACTAACTATGGCTACACCTTC. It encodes CASSARTNYGYTF.

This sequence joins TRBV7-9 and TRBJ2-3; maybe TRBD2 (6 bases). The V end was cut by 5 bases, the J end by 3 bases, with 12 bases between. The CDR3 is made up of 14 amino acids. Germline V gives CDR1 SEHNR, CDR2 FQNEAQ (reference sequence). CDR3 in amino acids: CASSPLAWTDTQYF. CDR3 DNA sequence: TGTGCCAGCAGCCCACTAGCTTGGACAGATACGCAGTATTTT. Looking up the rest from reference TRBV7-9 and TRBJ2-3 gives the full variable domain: DTGVSQNPRHKITKRGQNVTFRCDPISEHNRLYWYRQTLGQGPEFLTYFQNEAQLEKSRLLSDRFSAERPKGSFSTLEIQRTEQGDSAMYLCASSPLAWTDTQYFGPGTRLTVL.

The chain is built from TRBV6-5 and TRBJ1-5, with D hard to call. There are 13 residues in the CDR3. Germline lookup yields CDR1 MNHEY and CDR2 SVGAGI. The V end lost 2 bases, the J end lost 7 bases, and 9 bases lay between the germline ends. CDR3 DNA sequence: TGTGCCAGCAGTTACGGTGGGAGCCAGCCCCAGCATTTT. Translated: CASSYGGSQPQHF.

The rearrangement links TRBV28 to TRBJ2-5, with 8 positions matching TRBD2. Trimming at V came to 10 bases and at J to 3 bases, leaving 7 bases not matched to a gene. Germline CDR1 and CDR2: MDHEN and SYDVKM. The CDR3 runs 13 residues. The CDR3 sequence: CAINGGGKETQYF. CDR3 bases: TGTGCCATCAACGGGGGGGGTAAAGAGACCCAGTACTTC.

The CDR3 sequence: CASSPWDGEGYTF. Written as DNA, the CDR3 is TGTGCCAGCAGCCCATGGGACGGCGAAGGCTACACCTTC. This chain uses TRBV6-5 with TRBJ1-2, with TRBD1 as a possible D gene (5 bases). The CDR3 is 13 amino acids. The germline V and J ends were trimmed by 6 bases and 8 bases, with 16 bases remaining between them. CDR1 and CDR2 (germline): MNHEY, SVGAGI.